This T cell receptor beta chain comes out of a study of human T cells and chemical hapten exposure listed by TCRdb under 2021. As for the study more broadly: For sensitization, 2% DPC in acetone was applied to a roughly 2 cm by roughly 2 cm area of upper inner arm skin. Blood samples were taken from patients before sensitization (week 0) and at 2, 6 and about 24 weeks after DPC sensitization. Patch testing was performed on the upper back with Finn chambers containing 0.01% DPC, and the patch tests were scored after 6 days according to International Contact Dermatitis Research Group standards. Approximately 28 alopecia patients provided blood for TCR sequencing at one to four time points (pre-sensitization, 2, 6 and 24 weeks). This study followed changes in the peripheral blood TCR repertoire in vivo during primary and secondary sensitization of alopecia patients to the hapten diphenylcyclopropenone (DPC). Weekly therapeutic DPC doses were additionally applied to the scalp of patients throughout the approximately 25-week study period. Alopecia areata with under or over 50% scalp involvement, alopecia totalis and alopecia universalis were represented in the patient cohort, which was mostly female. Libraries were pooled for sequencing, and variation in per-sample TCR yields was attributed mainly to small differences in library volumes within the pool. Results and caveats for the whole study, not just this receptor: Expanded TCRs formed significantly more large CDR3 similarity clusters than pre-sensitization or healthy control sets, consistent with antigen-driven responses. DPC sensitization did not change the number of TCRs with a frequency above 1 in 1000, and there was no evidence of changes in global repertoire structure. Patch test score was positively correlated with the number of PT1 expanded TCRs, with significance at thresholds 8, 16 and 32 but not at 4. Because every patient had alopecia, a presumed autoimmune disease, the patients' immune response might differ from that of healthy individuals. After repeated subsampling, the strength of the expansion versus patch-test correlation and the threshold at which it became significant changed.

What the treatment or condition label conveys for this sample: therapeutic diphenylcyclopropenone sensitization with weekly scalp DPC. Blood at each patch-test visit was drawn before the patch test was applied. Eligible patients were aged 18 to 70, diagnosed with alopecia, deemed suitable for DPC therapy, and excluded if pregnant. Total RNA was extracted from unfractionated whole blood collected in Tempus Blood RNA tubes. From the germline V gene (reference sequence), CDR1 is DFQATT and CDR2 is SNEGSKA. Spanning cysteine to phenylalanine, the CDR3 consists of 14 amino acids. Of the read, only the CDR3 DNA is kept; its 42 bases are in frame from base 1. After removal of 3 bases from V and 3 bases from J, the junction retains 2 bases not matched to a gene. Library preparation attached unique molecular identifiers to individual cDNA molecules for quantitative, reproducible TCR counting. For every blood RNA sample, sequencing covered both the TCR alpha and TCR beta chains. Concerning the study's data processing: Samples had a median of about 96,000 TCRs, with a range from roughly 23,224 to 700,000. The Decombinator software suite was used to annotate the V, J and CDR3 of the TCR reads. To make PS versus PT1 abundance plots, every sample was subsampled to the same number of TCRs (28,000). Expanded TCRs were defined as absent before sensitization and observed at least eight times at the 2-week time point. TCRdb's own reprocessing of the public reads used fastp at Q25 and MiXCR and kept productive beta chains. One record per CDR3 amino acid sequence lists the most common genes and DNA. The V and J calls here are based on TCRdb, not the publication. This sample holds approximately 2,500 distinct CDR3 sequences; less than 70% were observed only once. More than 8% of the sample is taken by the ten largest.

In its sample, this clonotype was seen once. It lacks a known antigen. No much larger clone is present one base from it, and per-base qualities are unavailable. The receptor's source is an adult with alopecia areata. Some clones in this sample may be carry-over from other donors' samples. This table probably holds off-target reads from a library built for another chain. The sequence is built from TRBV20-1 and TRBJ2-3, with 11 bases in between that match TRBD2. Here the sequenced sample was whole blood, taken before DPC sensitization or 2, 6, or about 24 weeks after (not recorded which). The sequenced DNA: TGCAGTGCTAGGACTAGCGGGATTACAGATACGCAGTATTTT. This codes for CSARTSGITDTQYF.